This T cell receptor (beta chain) derives from a study of graft-versus-host responses after intestinal transplantation. Background on the study: In this cohort, recipients had multivisceral, liver-intestinal, or isolated intestinal transplants. Findings and caveats of the study: Declining HvG levels early post-transplant were linked to peak circulating GvH clone levels.

TCRdb's copy holds only in-frame clones and misses some; the assay was immunoSEQ multiplex PCR. The table records tens of thousands of clones, about 92% of them present only once. With V trimmed by 0 bases and J by 0 bases, 3 bases remained unmatched. Germline V gives CDR1 SGHNT, CDR2 YYREEE (reference sequence). The CDR3 spans 18 residues. Comment on this clone: The antigen is unknown.

This material consisted of unstimulated CD8+ T cells sorted from spleen or lymph node cells, taken before intestinal transplant. The sequence derives from a human donor who received an intestinal transplant. The chain has TRBV5-4 and TRBJ2-3; 14 nucleotides line up with TRBD2. In DNA, the CDR3 is TGTGCCAGCAGCTTGGCTGGACTAGCGGGGGGAAGCACAGATACGCAGTATTTT. It yields the protein CASSLAGLAGGSTDTQYF.